Reported below is one T cell receptor (beta chain). Its specificity is not known. This CDR3 has 13 amino acids. Deletions cut 6 bases from V and 0 bases from J, with 8 bases between. The data derive from a study of response to subunit inactivated influenza vaccine. TCRdb re-derived calls from the RT-PCR reads in MiXCR, one entry per CDR3 protein. The sample yields roughly 650,000 distinct CDR3 sequences, 11% to 15% seen once. Study-wide findings and caveats: Few additional T cells are recruited per seasonal influenza vaccination, authors suggested.

The sequence was obtained from a man aged 45 to 65 who received an inactivated influenza vaccine. Sample: PBMCs from blood, taken around 15 days before vaccination. The chain couples TRBV12-3 or TRBV12-4 to TRBJ2-5; no firm D call. CDR3: CASRDEDQETQYF. The CDR3 DNA follows: TGTGCCAGCAGGGATGAGGACCAAGAGACCCAGTACTTC.